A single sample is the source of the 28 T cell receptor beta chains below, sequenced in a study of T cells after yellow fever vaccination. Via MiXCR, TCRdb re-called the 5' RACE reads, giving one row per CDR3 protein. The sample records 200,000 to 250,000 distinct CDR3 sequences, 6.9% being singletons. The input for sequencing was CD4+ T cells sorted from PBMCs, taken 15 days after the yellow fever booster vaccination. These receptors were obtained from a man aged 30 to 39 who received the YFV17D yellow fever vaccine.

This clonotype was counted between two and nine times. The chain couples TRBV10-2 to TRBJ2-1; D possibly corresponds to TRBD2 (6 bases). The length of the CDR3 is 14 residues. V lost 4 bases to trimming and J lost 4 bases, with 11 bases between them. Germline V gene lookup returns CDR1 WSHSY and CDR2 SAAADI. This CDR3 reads CASSAGTGYNEQFF. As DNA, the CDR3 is TGCGCCAGCAGTGCTGGGACTGGTTACAATGAGCAGTTCTTC.

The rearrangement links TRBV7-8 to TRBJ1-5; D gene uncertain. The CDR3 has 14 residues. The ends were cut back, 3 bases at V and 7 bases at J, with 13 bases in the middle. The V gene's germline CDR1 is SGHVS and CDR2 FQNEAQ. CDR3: CASSLVGDRQPQHF. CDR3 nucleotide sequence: TGTGCCAGCAGCTTGGTCGGGGATCGGCAGCCCCAGCATTTT.

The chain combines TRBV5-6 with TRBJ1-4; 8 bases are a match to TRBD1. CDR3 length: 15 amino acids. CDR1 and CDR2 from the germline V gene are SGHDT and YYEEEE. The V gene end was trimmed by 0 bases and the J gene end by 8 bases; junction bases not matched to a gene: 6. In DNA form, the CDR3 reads TGTGCCAGCAGCTTGGCCGGACAGGGAGGAGAAAAACTGTTTTTT. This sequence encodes CASSLAGQGGEKLFF.

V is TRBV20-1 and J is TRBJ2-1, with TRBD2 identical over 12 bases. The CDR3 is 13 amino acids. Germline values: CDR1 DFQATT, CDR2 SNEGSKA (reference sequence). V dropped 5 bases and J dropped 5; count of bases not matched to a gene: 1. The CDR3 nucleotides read TGCAGTGCTGGACTAGCGGGGAACAATGAGCAGTTCTTC. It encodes CSAGLAGNNEQFF.

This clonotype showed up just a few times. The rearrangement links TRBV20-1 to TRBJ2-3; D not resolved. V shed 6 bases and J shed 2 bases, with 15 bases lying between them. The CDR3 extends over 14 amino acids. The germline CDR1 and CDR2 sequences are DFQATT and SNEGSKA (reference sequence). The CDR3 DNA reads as TGCAGTGCCACCCCACTTGGGGTCACAGATACGCAGTATTTT. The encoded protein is CSATPLGVTDTQYF.

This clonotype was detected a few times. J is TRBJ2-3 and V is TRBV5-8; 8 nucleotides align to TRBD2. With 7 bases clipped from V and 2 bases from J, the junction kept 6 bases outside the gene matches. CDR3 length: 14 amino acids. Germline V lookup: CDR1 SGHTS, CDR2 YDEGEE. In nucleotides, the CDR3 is TGTGCCAGCCGGAAGCGGGGGAACACAGATACGCAGTATTTT. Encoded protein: CASRKRGNTDTQYF.

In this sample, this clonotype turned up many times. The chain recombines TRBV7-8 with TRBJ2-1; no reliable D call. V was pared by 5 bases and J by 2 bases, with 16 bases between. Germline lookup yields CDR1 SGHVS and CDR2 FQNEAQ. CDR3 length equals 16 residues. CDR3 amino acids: CASSQLASRTYNEQFF. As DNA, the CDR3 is TGTGCCAGCAGCCAACTCGCCTCCCGAACCTACAATGAGCAGTTCTTC. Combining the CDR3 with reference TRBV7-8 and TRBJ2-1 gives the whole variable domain GAGVSQSPRYKVAKRGQDVALRCDPISGHVSLFWYQQALGQGPEFLTYFQNEAQLDKSGLPSDRFFAERPEGSVSTLKIQRTQQEDSAVYLCASSQLASRTYNEQFFGPGTRLTVL.

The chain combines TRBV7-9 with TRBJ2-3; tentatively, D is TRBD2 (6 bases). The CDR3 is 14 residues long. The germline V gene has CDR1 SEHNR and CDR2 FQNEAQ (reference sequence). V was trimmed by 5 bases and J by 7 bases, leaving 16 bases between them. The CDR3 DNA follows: TGTGCCAGCAGCGGGGGTAGCGGATTTAATACGCAGTATTTT. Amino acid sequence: CASSGGSGFNTQYF.

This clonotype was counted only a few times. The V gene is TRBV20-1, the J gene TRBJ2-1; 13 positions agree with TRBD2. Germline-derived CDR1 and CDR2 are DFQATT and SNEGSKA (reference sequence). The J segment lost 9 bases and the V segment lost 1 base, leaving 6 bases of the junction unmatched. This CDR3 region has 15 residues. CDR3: CSARALGLAGVEQFF. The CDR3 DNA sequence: TGCAGTGCTAGAGCCCTCGGACTAGCGGGAGTTGAGCAGTTCTTC.

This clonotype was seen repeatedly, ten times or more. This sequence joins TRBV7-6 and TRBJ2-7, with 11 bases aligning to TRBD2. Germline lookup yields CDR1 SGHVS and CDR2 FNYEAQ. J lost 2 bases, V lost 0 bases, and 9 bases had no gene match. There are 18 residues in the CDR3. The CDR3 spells CASSLAPPKTSGTYEQYF. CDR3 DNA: TGTGCCAGCAGCTTAGCGCCCCCTAAGACTAGCGGGACCTACGAGCAGTACTTC.

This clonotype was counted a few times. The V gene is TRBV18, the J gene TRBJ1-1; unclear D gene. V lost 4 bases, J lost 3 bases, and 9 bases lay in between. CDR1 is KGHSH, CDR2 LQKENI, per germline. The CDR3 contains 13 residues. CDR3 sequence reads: CASSRWEDTEAFF. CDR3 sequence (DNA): TGTGCCAGCTCACGATGGGAGGACACTGAAGCTTTCTTT.

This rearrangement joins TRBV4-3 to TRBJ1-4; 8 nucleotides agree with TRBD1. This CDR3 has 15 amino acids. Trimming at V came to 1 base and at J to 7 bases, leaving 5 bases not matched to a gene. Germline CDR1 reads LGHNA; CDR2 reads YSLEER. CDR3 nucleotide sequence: TGCGCCAGCAGCCAAGGCGCAGGGGGCATTGAAAAACTGTTTTTT. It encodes CASSQGAGGIEKLFF.

The CDR3 loop is CASSSPTGTGDTQYF. The CDR3 DNA reads TGTGCCAGCAGCTCGCCTACAGGGACGGGAGATACGCAGTATTTT. The chain recombines TRBV28 with TRBJ2-3; the D gene is possibly TRBD1 (6 bases). Germline V gene sequence: CDR1 MDHEN, CDR2 SYDVKM. This CDR3 comprises 15 residues. Trimming removed 6 bases at V and 5 bases at J, with 18 bases between.

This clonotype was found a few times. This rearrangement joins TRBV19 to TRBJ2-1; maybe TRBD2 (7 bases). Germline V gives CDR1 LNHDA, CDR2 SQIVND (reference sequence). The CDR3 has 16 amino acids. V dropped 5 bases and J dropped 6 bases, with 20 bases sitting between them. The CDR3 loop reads CASSFLEGGGGNEQFF. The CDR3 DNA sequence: TGTGCCAGTAGTTTCCTCGAGGGGGGGGGCGGCAATGAGCAGTTCTTC.

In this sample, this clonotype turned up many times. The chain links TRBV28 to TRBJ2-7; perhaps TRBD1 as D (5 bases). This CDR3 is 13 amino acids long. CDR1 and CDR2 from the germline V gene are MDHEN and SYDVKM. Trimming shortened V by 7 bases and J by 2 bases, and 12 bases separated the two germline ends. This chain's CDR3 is CASIETATYEQYF. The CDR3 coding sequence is TGTGCCAGCATTGAGACAGCTACCTACGAGCAGTACTTC.

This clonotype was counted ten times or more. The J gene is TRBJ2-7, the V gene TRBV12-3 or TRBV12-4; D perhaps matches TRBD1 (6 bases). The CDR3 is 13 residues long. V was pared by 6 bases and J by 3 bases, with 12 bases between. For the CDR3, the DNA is TGTGCCAGCAGGCGGACAGCACTCTACGAGCAGTACTTC. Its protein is CASRRTALYEQYF.

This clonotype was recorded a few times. For the CDR3, the DNA is TGTGCCAGCAGCCAAGATACAGGGGTACGGGGGAATGAGCAGTTCTTC. Translated, it gives CASSQDTGVRGNEQFF. V is TRBV4-2 and J is TRBJ2-1; TRBD1 might be the D (7 bases). In germline, CDR1 is LGHNA, CDR2 YNFKEQ. The CDR3 has 16 residues. Trimming cost V 0 bases and J 7 bases, with 16 bases left between them.

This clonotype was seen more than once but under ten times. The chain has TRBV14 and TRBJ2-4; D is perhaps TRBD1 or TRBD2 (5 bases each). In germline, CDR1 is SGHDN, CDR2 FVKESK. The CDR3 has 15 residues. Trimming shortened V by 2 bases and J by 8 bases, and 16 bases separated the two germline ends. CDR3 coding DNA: TGTGCCAGCAGCCAAACCCAGGGACCAGTGGACATTCAGTACTTC. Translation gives CASSQTQGPVDIQYF.

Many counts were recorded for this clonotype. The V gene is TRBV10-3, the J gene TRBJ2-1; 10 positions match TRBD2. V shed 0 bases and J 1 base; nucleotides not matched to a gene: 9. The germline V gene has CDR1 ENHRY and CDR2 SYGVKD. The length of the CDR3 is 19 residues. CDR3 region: CAISESRSGRAASYNEQFF. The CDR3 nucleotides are TGTGCCATCAGTGAGTCGAGAAGCGGGAGGGCCGCGTCCTACAATGAGCAGTTCTTC.

In nucleotides, the CDR3 is TGCAGTGCTAAGGAGGACGGCTACTCAGATACGCAGTATTTT. It is translated as CSAKEDGYSDTQYF. V gene TRBV20-1 combines with J gene TRBJ2-3; D might be TRBD2 (5 bases). This CDR3 has 14 residues. CDR1 DFQATT and CDR2 SNEGSKA come from the germline V gene (reference sequence). V was clipped by 4 bases and J by 4 bases, with 15 bases between them.

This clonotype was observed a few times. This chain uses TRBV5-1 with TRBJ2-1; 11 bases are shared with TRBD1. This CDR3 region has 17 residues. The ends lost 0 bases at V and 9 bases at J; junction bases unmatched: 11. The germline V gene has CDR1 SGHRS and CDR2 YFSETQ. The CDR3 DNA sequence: TGCGCCAGCAGCTTGGCTCCCGGGACAGGGGGTGTAGGTGAGCAGTTCTTC. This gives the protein CASSLAPGTGGVGEQFF.

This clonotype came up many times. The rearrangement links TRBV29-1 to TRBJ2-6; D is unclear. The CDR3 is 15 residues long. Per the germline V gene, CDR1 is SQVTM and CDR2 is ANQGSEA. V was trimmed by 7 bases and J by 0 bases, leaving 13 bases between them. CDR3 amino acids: CSAAAGSSGANVLTF. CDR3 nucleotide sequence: TGCAGCGCGGCAGCCGGAAGCTCTGGGGCCAACGTCCTGACTTTC.

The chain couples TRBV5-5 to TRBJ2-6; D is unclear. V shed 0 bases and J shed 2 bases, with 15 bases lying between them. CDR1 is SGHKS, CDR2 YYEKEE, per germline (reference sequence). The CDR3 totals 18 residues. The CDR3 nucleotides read TGTGCCAGCAGCTTGGCCCCTCGCCGCTTGACTGGGGCCAACGTCCTGACTTTC. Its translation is CASSLAPRRLTGANVLTF.

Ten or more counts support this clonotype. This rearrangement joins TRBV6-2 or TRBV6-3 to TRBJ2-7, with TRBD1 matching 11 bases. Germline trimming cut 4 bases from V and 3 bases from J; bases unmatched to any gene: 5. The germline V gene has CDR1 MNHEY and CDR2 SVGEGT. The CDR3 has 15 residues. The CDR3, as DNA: TGTGCCAGCAGTTCCCGGGACAGGGGGAGCTACGAGCAGTACTTC. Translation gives CASSSRDRGSYEQYF.

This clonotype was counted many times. As DNA, the CDR3 is TGTGCCAGCACCTTGGGACTAGCGGGAGATGAGCAGTTCTTC. Protein sequence: CASTLGLAGDEQFF. The chain couples TRBV12-3 or TRBV12-4 to TRBJ2-1; 14 nucleotides line up with TRBD2. The CDR3 totals 14 residues. V trimming: 7 bases; J trimming: 8 bases; junction bases outside the gene matches: 4.

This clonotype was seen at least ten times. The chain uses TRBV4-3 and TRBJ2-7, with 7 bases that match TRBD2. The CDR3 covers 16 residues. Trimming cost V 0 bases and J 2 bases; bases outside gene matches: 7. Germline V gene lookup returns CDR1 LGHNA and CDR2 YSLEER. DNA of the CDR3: TGCGCCAGCAGCCAAGATCAGTGGGAGGGTCCCTACGAGCAGTACTTC. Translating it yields CASSQDQWEGPYEQYF.

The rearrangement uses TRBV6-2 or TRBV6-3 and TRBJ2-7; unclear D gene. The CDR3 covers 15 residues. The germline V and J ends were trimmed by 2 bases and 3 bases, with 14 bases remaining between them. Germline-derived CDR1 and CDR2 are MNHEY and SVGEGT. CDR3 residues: CASSYGQNGHYEQYF. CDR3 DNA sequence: TGTGCCAGCAGTTACGGGCAGAATGGGCACTACGAGCAGTACTTC.

The CDR3 nucleotides are TGTGCCAGCAGTTTAGGTCCTCAGCTGAACACTGAAGCTTTCTTT. It specifies CASSLGPQLNTEAFF. V and J are TRBV12-3 or TRBV12-4 and TRBJ1-1; no firm D call. The CDR3 has 15 amino acids. Trimming shortened V by 1 base and J by 0 bases, and 9 bases separated the two germline ends.